Below are 18 T cell receptor beta chains sequenced from a single sample in a study of T cell repertoires in cytomegalovirus infection. TCRdb re-called the reads with MiXCR, one entry per CDR3 protein. Here the sample spans just over 450,000 distinct CDR3 sequences, about 42% being singletons. Their cognate antigens are unknown. This specimen consisted of cultured PBMCs, obtained from culture after CMV antigen stimulation. The source is a human donor in good health (CMV status not recorded). Some clones in this sample may be carry-over from other donors' samples.

In its sample, this clonotype was seen a few times. The chain joins TRBV5-4 to TRBJ2-1, with 10 nucleotides matching TRBD2. V dropped 4 bases and J dropped 4; count of bases not matched to a gene: 5. This CDR3 is built from 15 residues. The germline CDR1 and CDR2 sequences are SGHNT and YYREEE (reference sequence). CDR3 nucleotide sequence: TGTGCCAGCAGCCCCATACTAGCGGGGTACAATGAGCAGTTCTTC. This encodes CASSPILAGYNEQFF.

The rearrangement links TRBV12-3 or TRBV12-4 to TRBJ1-3; D is ambiguous. The length of the CDR3 is 15 residues. Trimming cost V 3 bases and J 0 bases, with 9 bases left between them. The CDR3 sequence: CASSFVASSGNTIYF. In DNA, the CDR3 is TGTGCCAGCAGTTTTGTCGCGAGCTCTGGAAACACCATATATTTT.

The rearrangement links TRBV20-1 to TRBJ2-1, with D possibly being TRBD2 (6 bases). Germline V gene lookup returns CDR1 DFQATT and CDR2 SNEGSKA (reference sequence). This CDR3 is 16 amino acids long. V dropped 3 bases and J dropped 0 bases, with 15 bases sitting between them. The CDR3 region is CSASGLPSSSYNEQFF. CDR3 coding DNA: TGCAGTGCTAGTGGACTACCTAGCAGCTCCTACAATGAGCAGTTCTTC.

The gene calls are TRBV7-9 and TRBJ2-4; D is uncertain. The CDR3 sequence is 12 residues long. Between the trimmed V and J ends, which lost 3 bases and 8 bases, there was a span of 8 bases. In germline, CDR1 is SEHNR, CDR2 FQNEAQ (reference sequence). The CDR3 here is CASSLVAHIQYF. The CDR3 nucleotides are TGTGCCAGCAGCTTGGTGGCTCACATTCAGTACTTC.

CDR3 nucleotide sequence: TGTGCCAGCAGCACTTCTGACAGGTTCTACGAGCAGTACTTC. Its translation: CASSTSDRFYEQYF. The rearrangement joins TRBV7-6 to TRBJ2-7; tentatively, D is TRBD1 (6 bases). Per the germline V gene, CDR1 is SGHVS and CDR2 is FNYEAQ. V lost 5 bases, J lost 3 bases, and 14 bases lay in between. This CDR3 has 14 amino acids.

This clonotype has ten or more counts. This chain joins TRBV12-3 or TRBV12-4 and TRBJ1-5; TRBD1 matches at 7 bases. This CDR3 has 15 residues. The V gene end was trimmed by 5 bases and the J gene end by 5 bases; junction bases not matched to a gene: 9. The CDR3 loop is CASSPGQVGHQPQHF. CDR3 in DNA: TGTGCCAGCAGTCCCGGACAGGTAGGGCATCAGCCCCAGCATTTT.

This chain connects TRBV12-3 or TRBV12-4 to TRBJ1-6, with 8 positions matching TRBD1. J gave up 7 bases and V 4 bases, and 9 bases lay outside the gene matches. The CDR3 covers 16 residues. Here the CDR3 reads CASSSGGPGGNSPLHF. Here the CDR3 DNA reads TGTGCCAGCAGTTCCGGCGGCCCAGGGGGCAATTCACCCCTCCACTTT.

This clonotype was seen a few times. The V and J genes are TRBV12-3 or TRBV12-4 and TRBJ1-1; D unresolved. V lost 8 bases and J 0 bases, leaving 13 bases between the germline ends. The CDR3 spans 14 residues. In nucleotides, the CDR3 is TGTGCCAGCCGTCCGGTCGGGATGAACACTGAAGCTTTCTTT. Protein sequence: CASRPVGMNTEAFF.

The table lists this clonotype with a count of one. V usage is TRBV6-6 and J usage is TRBJ1-1, with D uncertain. The germline CDR1 and CDR2 sequences are MNHNY and SVGAGI (reference sequence). V was trimmed by 0 bases and J by 0 bases, leaving 11 bases between them. CDR3 length: 16 amino acids. CDR3 nucleotides: TGTGCCAGCAGTTACTCGATGAGAAGTCTGAACACTGAAGCTTTCTTT. Translating it yields CASSYSMRSLNTEAFF.

The V gene is TRBV7-9, the J gene TRBJ2-1; 9 nucleotides agree with TRBD1. Germline CDR1 SEHNR, CDR2 FQNEAQ (reference sequence). The CDR3 loop spans 16 amino acids. The trim removed 3 bases at V and 8 bases at J, leaving 11 bases unmatched. CDR3 coding DNA: TGTGCCAGCAGCTTCTTTGGGACAGGGATTGTAGATGAGCAGTTCTTC. It yields the protein CASSFFGTGIVDEQFF. Looking up the rest from reference TRBV7-9 and TRBJ2-1 gives the full variable domain: DTGVSQNPRHKITKRGQNVTFRCDPISEHNRLYWYRQTLGQGPEFLTYFQNEAQLEKSRLLSDRFSAERPKGSFSTLEIQRTEQGDSAMYLCASSFFGTGIVDEQFFGPGTRLTVL.

The sample holds a few counts of this clonotype. The chain employs TRBV6-1 and TRBJ1-6; D gene unclear. In germline, CDR1 is MNHNS, CDR2 SASEGT. V shed 6 bases and J shed 6 bases, with 18 bases lying between them. The CDR3 totals 16 residues. The chain's CDR3 is CASSRQGRIANSPLHF. As DNA, the CDR3 is TGTGCCAGCAGCCGGCAAGGGAGAATAGCTAATTCACCCCTCCACTTT.

The chain has TRBV12-3 or TRBV12-4 and TRBJ1-3; D is uncertain. V was shortened by 2 bases and J by 2 bases, with 7 bases between the two germline ends. CDR3 size: 14 residues. The CDR3 sequence: CASSLRTPGNTIYF. CDR3 sequence (DNA): TGTGCCAGCAGTTTAAGGACGCCTGGAAACACCATATATTTT.

The chain links TRBV7-8 to TRBJ2-7; 10 bases map to TRBD1. This CDR3 contains 17 residues. Unmatched junction bases numbered 11, after V lost 3 bases and J lost 3 bases. Germline V gene lookup returns CDR1 SGHVS and CDR2 FQNEAQ. The chain's CDR3 is CASSFLPGQGLGYEQYF. In DNA form, the CDR3 reads TGTGCCAGCAGCTTTCTACCGGGACAGGGGTTGGGCTACGAGCAGTACTTC.

The rearrangement links TRBV5-1 to TRBJ2-1; D may be TRBD1 or TRBD2 (6 bases each). Germline V CDR1 and CDR2: SGHRS, YFSETQ. With 0 bases removed from V and 6 bases from J, the gap between germline ends came to 10 bases. The CDR3 runs to 14 residues. The CDR3 DNA is TGCGCCAGCAGCTTGGAGGGGGGAGGCAATGAGCAGTTCTTC. Translated, it gives CASSLEGGGNEQFF.

The J gene is TRBJ2-1, the V gene TRBV19; TRBD1 aligns across 10 bases. The CDR3 runs to 17 residues. Germline CDR1 reads LNHDA; CDR2 reads SQIVND (reference sequence). V lost 6 bases, J lost 0 bases, and 8 bases stayed unmatched. CDR3 nucleotide sequence: TGTGCCAGTAGCCAAGGACAGGGGGATAGCTCCTACAATGAGCAGTTCTTC. This codes for CASSQGQGDSSYNEQFF. Full variable domain (rest looked up from reference TRBV19 and TRBJ2-1): DGGITQSPKYLFRKEGQNVTLSCEQNLNHDAMYWYRQDPGQGLRLIYYSQIVNDFQKGDIAEGYSVSREKKESFPLTVTSAQKNPTAFYLCASSQGQGDSSYNEQFFGPGTRLTVL.

The chain is built from TRBV19 and TRBJ2-1; 8 bases are shared with TRBD2. Per the germline V gene, CDR1 is LNHDA and CDR2 is SQIVND (reference sequence). The CDR3 runs 16 residues. Trimming removed 6 bases from V and 7 bases from J; junction bases left unmatched: 14. In DNA, the CDR3 is TGTGCCAGTAGAAATCCACGGGAGGGCAGGGTGAATGAGCAGTTCTTC. This gives the protein CASRNPREGRVNEQFF.

This clonotype turned up a few times. The chain uses TRBV6-8 and TRBJ2-6; no definite D call. The CDR3 has 13 residues. Germline V gene sequence: CDR1 MNHGY, CDR2 SAAAGT. V dropped 9 bases and J dropped 0 bases, with 6 bases sitting between them. DNA of the CDR3: TGTGCCAGTGTGGACTCTGGGGCCAACGTCCTGACTTTC. This sequence encodes CASVDSGANVLTF.

The rearrangement joins TRBV28 to TRBJ2-5, with 8 bases identical to TRBD2. This CDR3 has 16 residues. Trimming at V came to 6 bases and at J to 3 bases, leaving 12 bases not matched to a gene. The germline V gene has CDR1 MDHEN and CDR2 SYDVKM. The CDR3 nucleotides read TGTGCCAGCAGCACCCGCAGACGGGGGGGTGAAGAGACCCAGTACTTC. Its protein product is CASSTRRRGGEETQYF.